These 10 T cell receptor beta chains share one sample of origin, sequenced in a study of cytomegalovirus exposure and HLA in healthy donors. Data came from immunoSEQ multiplex PCR; TCRdb stores just in-frame clones and leaves some out. The data hold approximately 170,000 clones, with about 89% observed a single time. The sequencing sample was made of PBMCs. These receptor sequences come from a woman aged 18-35 years in good health and CMV-seropositive.

This chain links TRBV21-1 with TRBJ1-2; the table calls TRBD1, which could not be checked here. TRBV21-1 is recorded as a pseudogene. The CDR3 spans 13 residues. The CDR3 loop reads CASSLTGTHGYTF. CDR3 in DNA: TGTGCCAGCAGCTTGACAGGGACCCATGGCTACACCTTC.

This clone came up a few times. This chain links TRBV5-1 with TRBJ1-2; D call uncertain. The CDR3 spans 14 residues. CDR1 SGHRS and CDR2 YFSETQ come from the germline V gene. The V and J ends lost 4 bases and 5 bases respectively, with 15 bases between them. CDR3 in amino acids: CASSMGRGAYGYTF. The CDR3 nucleotides are TGCGCCAGCAGCATGGGTCGGGGAGCATATGGCTACACCTTC.

A single count supports this clone. The gene calls are TRBV29-1 and TRBJ2-2; possible D gene TRBD2, 7 bases. The germline CDR1 and CDR2 sequences are SQVTM and ANQGSEA. The CDR3 consists of 16 residues. Trimming removed 2 bases from V and 0 bases from J, with 13 bases in between. The CDR3 DNA is TGCAGCGTTGAATCCGGAGGGGGGGCGAACACCGGGGAGCTGTTTTTT. Protein sequence: CSVESGGGANTGELFF.

The chain joins TRBV25-1 to TRBJ2-2; 9 bases fit TRBD1. V dropped 11 bases and J dropped 4; count of bases not matched to a gene: 11. The length of the CDR3 is 15 residues. Germline V gene lookup returns CDR1 MGHDK and CDR2 SYGVNS. In nucleotides, the CDR3 is TGTGCCTCTGATGAGGGACAGGGTTCCACCGGGGAGCTGTTTTTT. This sequence encodes CASDEGQGSTGELFF.

J is TRBJ2-6 and V is TRBV6-5; D gene uncertain. Germline V gene lookup returns CDR1 MNHEY and CDR2 SVGAGI. With 2 bases removed from V and 0 bases from J, the gap between germline ends came to 5 bases. The length of the CDR3 is 15 residues. The CDR3 reads CASSYRRSGANVLTF. CDR3 DNA sequence: TGTGCCAGCAGTTACCGTCGCTCTGGGGCCAACGTCCTGACTTTC.

The chain recombines TRBV15 with TRBJ2-3; 8 bases agree with TRBD2. The CDR3 is 15 amino acids. Germline CDR1 LNHNV, CDR2 YYDKDF (reference sequence). V lost 5 bases to trimming and J lost 3 bases; unmatched junction nucleotides: 7. This chain's CDR3 is CATSSAGESTDTQYF. In DNA form, the CDR3 reads TGTGCCACCAGCTCAGCGGGGGAGTCTACAGATACGCAGTATTTT.

The chain carries TRBV7-9 and TRBJ2-1; D unclear. The V end lost 3 bases, the J end lost 2 bases, and 8 bases lay between the germline ends. The CDR3 runs to 14 residues. CDR1 is SEHNR, CDR2 FQNEAQ, per germline (reference sequence). The CDR3 sequence: CASSFGSTYNEQFF. CDR3 bases: TGTGCCAGCAGCTTTGGCTCGACCTACAATGAGCAGTTCTTC.

This clone was recorded only once. The CDR3: CASSEFGGWLFF. The DNA of the CDR3 is TGTGCCAGCAGTGAATTTGGGGGGTGGCTGTTTTTT. The chain recombines TRBV25-1 with TRBJ2-2; the D gene is possibly TRBD2 (6 bases). The CDR3 loop spans 12 amino acids. The V gene lost 1 base and the J gene lost 13 bases, with 10 bases spanning the gap. Germline assignment: CDR1 MGHDK and CDR2 SYGVNS.

V and J are TRBV4-1 and TRBJ1-1; D is unclear. The CDR3 runs to 12 residues. In germline, CDR1 is MGHRA, CDR2 YSYEKL. Between the trimmed V and J ends, which lost 1 base and 8 bases, there was a span of 8 bases. The CDR3 protein is CASSQGANEAFF. DNA of the CDR3: TGCGCCAGCAGCCAAGGAGCGAACGAAGCTTTCTTT.

The V gene is TRBV6-5, the J gene TRBJ2-1; 13 bases are a match to TRBD2. The CDR3 spans 15 residues. Unmatched junction bases numbered 4, after V lost 5 bases and J lost 6 bases. CDR1 and CDR2 from the germline V gene are MNHEY and SVGAGI. The CDR3 is CASSLRLAGGNEQFF. CDR3 sequence (DNA): TGTGCCAGCAGTCTGCGACTAGCGGGAGGCAATGAGCAGTTCTTC.